This T cell receptor (beta chain) was sequenced in a study of shared clonotypes between healthy human individuals. V shed 4 bases, J shed 5 bases, and the junction held 13 bases outside the gene matches. This CDR3 comprises 16 residues. CDR1 SGHRS and CDR2 YFSETQ come from the germline V gene. Measured with immunoSEQ multiplex PCR; TCRdb has only the in-frame clones, and not every one. The sample has approximately 2,300,000 clones; around 90% are singletons. The sequenced sample consisted of naive CD4+ T cells from PBMCs. Subset in this sample: CD45RA+ positively selected. This chain uses TRBV5-1 with TRBJ2-5, with TRBD1 identical over 8 bases. This TCR was sampled from a man between 18 and 35 years old in good health. Some clones in this sample may be carry-over from other donors' samples. This CDR3 is CASSPSPQGARETQYF. The CDR3, as DNA: TGCGCCAGCAGCCCCTCACCCCAGGGGGCACGGGAGACCCAGTACTTC.